One and the same sample provided the 15 T cell receptor beta chains below, sequenced in a study of Tregs in tolerant kidney transplant recipients (dated by TCRdb to about 2019). The library came from the immunoSEQ multiplex PCR assay. TCRdb re-hosts the immuneACCESS table, in-frame sequences only. Its copies lack some clones; in the studies checked, an unresolved V gene accounts for under half of them, and the cause for the rest is not known. Within this sample are 80,000 to 90,000 clones, with more than 90% of them counted one time only. The leading ten clones occupy 4.7% of the sample. Sequencing input: CD8+ T cells from blood. All receptors derive from a human donor in good health.

This clone was counted only a few times. This chain uses TRBV27 with TRBJ1-2, with 9 bases lining up with TRBD1. The germline V gene has CDR1 MNHEY and CDR2 SMNVEV (reference sequence). CDR3 length equals 14 residues. The V and J ends lost 5 bases and 4 bases, in that order; junction bases with no gene match: 5. The CDR3 protein is CASSQQGAPYGYTF. CDR3 DNA: TGTGCCAGCAGTCAACAGGGGGCCCCCTATGGCTACACCTTC.

The rearrangement links TRBV11-1 to TRBJ1-2; the D gene is possibly TRBD1 (6 bases). The germline V gene has CDR1 SGHAT and CDR2 FQDESV (reference sequence). The CDR3 length is 14 residues. V was clipped by 4 bases and J by 0 bases, with 9 bases between them. The CDR3 spells CASSSGGPNYGYTF. CDR3 DNA sequence: TGTGCCAGCAGCTCGGGGGGGCCTAACTATGGCTACACCTTC. The complete variable domain, with remaining parts taken from reference TRBV11-1 and TRBJ1-2, reads EAEVAQSPRYKITEKSQAVAFWCDPISGHATLYWYRQILGQGPELLVQFQDESVVDDSQLPKDRFSAERLKGVDSTLKIQPAELGDSAMYLCASSSGGPNYGYTFGSGTRLTVV.

This chain uses TRBV4-1 with TRBJ1-6; 9 nucleotides match TRBD1. Germline CDR1 and CDR2: MGHRA and YSYEKL. The CDR3 covers 14 residues. The J segment lost 8 bases and the V segment lost 4 bases, leaving 3 bases of the junction unmatched. The CDR3 loop is CASSLGTGYSPLHF. The CDR3 region has the DNA TGCGCCAGCAGCCTGGGGACAGGGTATTCACCCCTCCACTTT.

The gene calls are TRBV6-5 and TRBJ2-3; D is uncertain. CDR1 and CDR2 from the germline V gene are MNHEY and SVGAGI. The CDR3 spans 14 residues. V was shortened by 2 bases and J by 2 bases, with 8 bases between the two germline ends. The CDR3 coding sequence is TGTGCCAGCAGTTACGGCCCGGACACAGATACGCAGTATTTT. Translation gives CASSYGPDTDTQYF.

The rearrangement joins TRBV7-6 to TRBJ2-3; D is unresolved. CDR1 SGHVS and CDR2 FNYEAQ come from the germline V gene. This CDR3 is 12 amino acids long. V lost 1 base and J 7 bases, leaving 6 bases between the germline ends. The CDR3 nucleotides read TGTGCCAGCAGCTTAGGGGGTAATACGCAGTATTTT. Translated: CASSLGGNTQYF.

Regarding this clone: At one end the junction does not follow the germline gene, possibly because of a read error. V usage is TRBV4-1 and J usage is TRBJ1-1; D may be TRBD1 (6 bases). Germline V CDR1 and CDR2: MGHRA, YSYEKL. The CDR3 has 15 residues. The CDR3 sequence is CASSPSETGGDEAFF. The CDR3 nucleotides read TGTGCCAGCAGCCCGTCCGAGACGGGGGGCGATGAAGCTTTCTTT.

The chain couples TRBV2 to TRBJ2-7; 8 positions agree with TRBD1. The CDR3 totals 13 residues. Germline V lookup: CDR1 SNHLY, CDR2 FYNNEI. Trimming removed 5 bases from V and 4 bases from J; junction bases left unmatched: 4. The CDR3 nucleotides are TGTGCCAGCAGTTGGACAGGGTTATACGAGCAGTACTTC. Amino acid sequence: CASSWTGLYEQYF.

The J gene is TRBJ2-3, the V gene TRBV5-6; 15 nucleotides match TRBD2. The V gene's germline CDR1 is SGHDT and CDR2 YYEEEE. CDR3 length: 17 residues. V was pared by 4 bases and J by 2 bases, with 5 bases of the junction left unmatched. This CDR3 is CASSLGLAGGITDTQYF. CDR3 DNA: TGTGCCAGCAGCCTGGGACTAGCGGGAGGCATCACAGATACGCAGTATTTT.

The gene calls are TRBV19 and TRBJ1-1, with 7 bases matching TRBD1. Germline CDR1 reads LNHDA; CDR2 reads SQIVND (reference sequence). This CDR3 contains 15 residues. Trimming at V came to 5 bases and at J to 0 bases, leaving 6 bases not matched to a gene. The CDR3 DNA is TGTGCCAGTAGTGGGACAGAATTCATGAACACTGAAGCTTTCTTT. Its translation is CASSGTEFMNTEAFF.

The chain is built from TRBV19 and TRBJ2-7; D is unresolved. Per the germline V gene, CDR1 is LNHDA and CDR2 is SQIVND (reference sequence). Trimming took off 5 bases at V and 2 bases at J, with 10 bases between the two ends. The CDR3 length is 13 residues. The CDR3 DNA is TGTGCCAGTAGTGATGAGGAAACCTACGAGCAGTACTTC. The encoded protein is CASSDEETYEQYF.

The J gene is TRBJ2-3, the V gene TRBV10-2, with D tentatively TRBD2 (5 bases). The ends were cut back, 3 bases at V and 0 bases at J, with 10 bases in the middle. Germline CDR1 WSHSY, CDR2 SAAADI. This CDR3 has 15 amino acids. The CDR3 region is CASSEAAASTDTQYF. As DNA, the CDR3 is TGCGCCAGCAGTGAAGCGGCAGCTAGCACAGATACGCAGTATTTT.

This sequence joins TRBV7-9 and TRBJ2-7; TRBD2 is a possible D gene (5 bases). With 4 bases removed from V and 0 bases from J, the gap between germline ends came to 13 bases. Germline V CDR1 and CDR2: SEHNR, FQNEAQ (reference sequence). The CDR3 is made up of 15 amino acids. CDR3 DNA: TGTGCCAGCAGCTCAACAGCGGCGAGCTCCTACGAGCAGTACTTC. This encodes CASSSTAASSYEQYF.

V is TRBV11-2 and J is TRBJ1-1, with unresolved D. The CDR3 runs 14 residues. Trimming stripped 3 bases from V and 1 base from J, with 9 bases between. CDR1 and CDR2 from the germline V gene are SGHAT and FQNNGV. The CDR3 DNA is TGTGCCAGCAGCTTTGGCCGGCAGAACACTGAAGCTTTCTTT. As protein: CASSFGRQNTEAFF. Filled out from reference TRBV11-2 and TRBJ1-1, the complete variable domain reads EAGVAQSPRYKIIEKRQSVAFWCNPISGHATLYWYQQILGQGPKLLIQFQNNGVVDDSQLPKDRFSAERLKGVDSTLKIQPAKLEDSAVYLCASSFGRQNTEAFFGQGTRLTVV.

The chain combines TRBV11-1 with TRBJ2-1, with D possibly TRBD1 on 5 matching bases. Looked up from germline, CDR1 is SGHAT and CDR2 is FQDESV (reference sequence). The CDR3 is 12 residues long. With 6 bases removed from V and 10 bases from J, the gap between germline ends came to 13 bases. This CDR3 is CASSFRWTEQFF. CDR3 nucleotide sequence: TGTGCCAGCAGTTTCCGATGGACAGAGCAGTTCTTC. Supplemented by reference TRBV11-1 and TRBJ2-1, the full variable domain reads EAEVAQSPRYKITEKSQAVAFWCDPISGHATLYWYRQILGQGPELLVQFQDESVVDDSQLPKDRFSAERLKGVDSTLKIQPAELGDSAMYLCASSFRWTEQFFGPGTRLTVL.

The gene calls are TRBV7-2 and TRBJ1-1, with D possibly matching TRBD1 (6 bases). Trimming stripped 3 bases from V and 7 bases from J, with 15 bases between. The CDR3 covers 14 residues. CDR1 is SGHTA, CDR2 FQGNSA, per germline. The CDR3 sequence: CASSFPGTHREAFF. The CDR3 nucleotides read TGTGCCAGCAGCTTCCCCGGGACACACCGTGAAGCTTTCTTT.